This T cell receptor (beta chain) derives from a study of blood T cell repertoires in COVID-19. On the study more broadly: COVID-19 samples, acute and convalescent, were from the United States, Italy and Spain.

This clone was detected only a few times. Per the authors' pipeline: Using reference gene primer amplification, nucleated cell counts were estimated. Sequenced by immunoSEQ multiplex PCR; TCRdb stores in-frame clones only, minus some. From that table come the V and J calls and clone size; the DNA was used to work out D and trimming. The table has 200,000 or so clones, 75% to 90% seen once. V lost 1 base and J 2 bases, leaving 9 bases between the germline ends. CDR1 is SGHKS, CDR2 YYEKEE, per germline (reference sequence). CDR3 length: 14 amino acids. The material sequenced was PBMCs or T cells enriched from blood (not recorded which). The gene calls are TRBV5-5 and TRBJ1-2, with a possible D match to TRBD1 (6 bases). The source is a woman aged 40 to 50 with acute COVID-19. This CDR3 reads CASSLNRDNYGYTF. The CDR3, as DNA: TGTGCCAGCAGCTTGAACAGGGACAACTATGGCTACACCTTC.